This entry describes one T cell receptor (beta chain). In its sample, this clonotype was seen a few times. Its cognate antigen has yet to be identified. No base quality values were provided; no much bigger clone lies one nucleotide off. Library method: PCR. The data were produced on an Illumina HiSeq 2500. Molecular barcoding was employed in the preparation of TCR libraries, with unique molecular identifiers being used to normalize TCRbeta repertoire quantification. Clones were called with MiXCR by TCRdb after fastp trimmed the public reads at Q25, and only in-frame beta chains were retained. Every distinct CDR3 protein forms one entry, paired with its most common genes and DNA. This sample holds over 300,000 distinct CDR3 sequences; approximately 10% were observed only once. The ten largest clones represent 2.4% of the sample. Trimming removed 5 bases from V and 0 bases from J, leaving 21 bases between the germline ends. From the germline V gene (reference sequence), CDR1 is SEHNR and CDR2 is FQNEAQ. The CDR3 sequence holds 18 residues, the cysteine and phenylalanine included. Only the CDR3 DNA stays, 54 bases, in frame from base 1.

The sample is drawn from a study of T-cell reconstitution after alpha-beta-depleted transplantation in children (dated by TCRdb to the mid-2010s). Concerning the study at large: The study quantitatively tracked T-cell immune reconstitution after TCRalphabeta/CD19-depleted allogeneic hematopoietic cell transplantation in children using TCR repertoire profiling.

The specimen comprised PBMCs from the stem cell graft donor, sampled from the stem cell graft. The chain uses TRBV7-9 and TRBJ2-3, and TRBD1 may be the D gene, going by 5 matching bases. The TCR comes from a human donor who donated a stem cell graft to a child with acute lymphoblastic leukemia. The DNA sequence follows: TGTGCCAGCAGCATAGAACTAAAACAGGCCACTAGCACAGATACGCAGTATTTT. Translated, this is CASSIELKQATSTDTQYF. The variable domain in full, with residues beyond the CDR3 obtained from the reference TRBV7-9 and TRBJ2-3 genes, is DTGVSQNPRHKITKRGQNVTFRCDPISEHNRLYWYRQTLGQGPEFLTYFQNEAQLEKSRLLSDRFSAERPKGSFSTLEIQRTEQGDSAMYLCASSIELKQATSTDTQYFGPGTRLTVL.